Below, 9 T cell receptor beta chains from the same sample are listed, as sequenced in a study of cytomegalovirus exposure and HLA in healthy donors. This table comes from immunoSEQ multiplex PCR, and its TCRdb copy is limited to in-frame clones, with some not included. Among fewer than 200,000 clones listed, 95% to 96% were seen once. Sequencing was done on a sample of PBMCs. The receptors come from a woman aged 18-29 years in good health and CMV-seronegative.

The chain couples TRBV6-5 to TRBJ2-7; 13 bases are a match to TRBD2. The V segment lost 2 bases and the J segment 6 bases; nucleotides outside the gene matches: 7. CDR3 length: 16 amino acids. Germline V gene data show CDR1 as MNHEY and CDR2 as SVGAGI. The chain's CDR3 is CASSYDTSGGAVEQYF. The CDR3 DNA reads TGTGCCAGCAGTTACGACACTAGCGGGGGGGCTGTCGAGCAGTACTTC.

The chain carries TRBV7-9 and TRBJ2-1; 10 nucleotides align to TRBD2. V dropped 1 base and J dropped 5; count of bases not matched to a gene: 5. This CDR3 has 16 amino acids. Germline CDR1 reads SEHNR; CDR2 reads FQNEAQ (reference sequence). The CDR3 region is CASSLGAAGGHNEQFF. The CDR3 DNA reads as TGTGCCAGCAGCTTAGGGGCAGCGGGGGGGCACAATGAGCAGTTCTTC.

The rearrangement links TRBV5-6 to TRBJ1-4; 10 bases align to TRBD1. Germline CDR1 and CDR2: SGHDT and YYEEEE. The CDR3 spans 16 residues. V lost 0 bases, J lost 3 bases, and 2 bases stayed unmatched. The CDR3 DNA is TGTGCCAGCAGCTTGGGACAGGGGGCGCCTAATGAAAAACTGTTTTTT. It codes for CASSLGQGAPNEKLFF.

This chain connects TRBV4-1 to TRBJ1-1; no definite D call. The V end lost 0 bases, the J end lost 2 bases, and 10 bases lay between the germline ends. The CDR3 sequence is 15 residues long. The germline V gene encodes CDR1 MGHRA and CDR2 YSYEKL. The CDR3 is CASSQEPGINTEAFF. The CDR3 DNA sequence: TGCGCCAGCAGCCAAGAACCCGGGATAAACACTGAAGCTTTCTTT.

This clone has just one count. The rearrangement links TRBV7-9 to TRBJ2-7, with 9 positions matching TRBD1. CDR1 is SEHNR and CDR2 is FQNEAQ in the germline V gene (reference sequence). V trimming: 5 bases; J trimming: 4 bases; junction bases outside the gene matches: 9. CDR3 size: 15 residues. The CDR3 protein is CASSPGTGIPYEQYF. The CDR3 DNA reads TGTGCCAGCAGCCCCGGGACAGGGATTCCGTACGAGCAGTACTTC.

The genes are TRBV7-8 and TRBJ1-2; D is uncertain. The CDR3 length is 14 residues. V was shortened by 3 bases and J by 8 bases, with 16 bases between the two germline ends. Germline loops: CDR1 SGHVS, CDR2 FQNEAQ. The chain's CDR3 is CASSFSSVTGGYTF. CDR3 nucleotide sequence: TGTGCCAGCAGCTTCAGTTCTGTCACGGGAGGCTACACCTTC.

The V and J genes are TRBV18 and TRBJ1-2, with 7 bases that match TRBD1. Germline values: CDR1 KGHSH, CDR2 LQKENI. V lost 3 bases, J lost 8 bases, and 6 bases stayed unmatched. The CDR3 sequence is 13 residues long. This CDR3 is CASSPGQAYGYTF. In DNA, the CDR3 is TGTGCCAGCTCACCCGGACAGGCGTACGGCTACACCTTC.

The chain recombines TRBV6-6 with TRBJ1-3, with D perhaps TRBD1 (6 bases). Germline CDR1 reads MNHNY; CDR2 reads SVGAGI (reference sequence). The V gene lost 7 bases and the J gene lost 0 bases, with 16 bases spanning the gap. The CDR3 runs to 16 residues. The CDR3: CASIPGTRLSGNTIYF. Written as DNA, the CDR3 is TGTGCCAGCATTCCCGGGACACGGCTCTCTGGAAACACCATATATTTT.

This clone came up once. V and J are TRBV4-1 and TRBJ2-3; perhaps TRBD2 as D (6 bases). Germline V gene sequence: CDR1 MGHRA, CDR2 YSYEKL. Trimming stripped 1 base from V and 0 bases from J, with 20 bases between. The length of the CDR3 is 19 residues. The CDR3 loop is CASSQVVGLAAESTDTQYF. CDR3 DNA sequence: TGCGCCAGCAGCCAAGTGGTAGGTTTAGCGGCAGAAAGCACAGATACGCAGTATTTT.